This T cell receptor beta chain was found in a study of T cell repertoires in cytomegalovirus infection. The wider study: CMV epitopes used comprised recently identified HLA-C-restricted ones and well-studied HLA-B-restricted ones. The public TCR beta signatures pointed to both CMV infection and matching HLA type. Study-wide results and limits: Carriage of CMV together with the relevant HLA was identifiable through cumulative public TCR beta family frequency. Predominance within the ex vivo response was attributable to HLA-C-restricted CMV-specific TCR beta clonotypes.

Concerning this clonotype: Antigen: not known.

The trim removed 4 bases at V and 7 bases at J, leaving 4 bases unmatched. This CDR3 is built from 15 residues. Germline V CDR1 and CDR2: SGDLS, YYNGEE. TCRdb reprocessed the reads via MiXCR and lists one record per CDR3 protein. The data contain about 220,000 distinct CDR3 sequences, around two fifths of them singletons. This chain links TRBV9 with TRBJ2-1; the match to TRBD2 covers 14 bases. This specimen was CD8+ T cells from cultured PBMCs, taken from culture after CMV antigen stimulation. The TCR sequence derives from a human donor in good health (CMV status not recorded). Some clones in this sample may be carry-over from other donors' samples. For the CDR3, the DNA is TGTGCCAGCAGCTCCGGACTAGCGGGGGGAAATGAGCAGTTCTTC. Translated, it gives CASSSGLAGGNEQFF. Complete variable domain (other parts from reference TRBV9 and TRBJ2-1): DSGVTQTPKHLITATGQRVTLRCSPRSGDLSVYWYQQSLDQGLQFLIQYYNGEERAKGNILERFSAQQFPDLHSELNLSSLELGDSALYFCASSSGLAGGNEQFFGPGTRLTVL.